The 28 T cell receptor beta chains reported below all come from one sample, sequenced in a study of shared clonotypes between healthy human individuals. TCRdb's copy holds only in-frame clones and misses some; the assay was immunoSEQ multiplex PCR. The sample contains about 2.1 million clones, just over 90% of which appear only once. Naive-designated CD8 cells lacked CD45RO, were positively enriched for CCR7, and omitted terminally differentiated effector memory CD45RA+ cells. Sequencing was done on a sample of naive CD8+ T cells from PBMCs. These receptors originate from a man in his late teens or twenties in good health. Some clones in this sample may be carry-over from other donors' samples.

In its sample, this clone was seen once. CDR3 DNA sequence: TGTGCCAGCTCACCCTTCCTAGAGGGCGGGAGATTGGTCAATGAGCAGTTCTTC. Translating it yields CASSPFLEGGRLVNEQFF. The chain is built from TRBV18 and TRBJ2-1, with 7 bases identical to TRBD2. Germline assignment: CDR1 KGHSH and CDR2 LQKENI. CDR3 size: 18 residues. Trimming took 3 bases from V and 6 from J; bases not matched to a gene: 17.

With respect to this clone: Other DNA sequences in this specimen translate into the identical CDR3. V gene TRBV11-2 combines with J gene TRBJ2-7; D tentatively reads TRBD1 or TRBD2 (5 bases each). The V gene's germline CDR1 is SGHAT and CDR2 FQNNGV. Trimming took off 1 base at V and 2 bases at J, with 9 bases between the two ends. This CDR3 comprises 14 residues. DNA of the CDR3: TGTGCCAGCAGCTTAGGGGGGTTAACCTACGAGCAGTACTTC. The encoded protein is CASSLGGLTYEQYF.

CDR3 sequence reads: CASSKGVANEKLFF. DNA for the CDR3: TGTGCCAGCAGCAAGGGGGTCGCCAACGAAAAACTGTTTTTT. This rearrangement joins TRBV5-8 to TRBJ1-4; possible D gene TRBD1, 6 bases. Germline CDR1 reads SGHTS; CDR2 reads YDEGEE. CDR3 size: 14 residues. V gave up 4 bases and J gave up 8 bases, with 15 bases separating them.

This chain connects TRBV2 to TRBJ2-7; 9 nucleotides match TRBD1. V was clipped by 5 bases and J by 4 bases; unmatched bases: 6. The CDR3 runs to 14 residues. Germline V gene sequence: CDR1 SNHLY, CDR2 FYNNEI. The CDR3 spells CASSPRGQGYEQYF. The CDR3 DNA reads as TGTGCCAGCAGTCCCCGGGGACAGGGATACGAGCAGTACTTC.

V usage is TRBV15 and J usage is TRBJ2-1; 13 bases align to TRBD2. Germline loops: CDR1 LNHNV, CDR2 YYDKDF (reference sequence). V was clipped by 3 bases and J by 4 bases; unmatched bases: 3. CDR3 length: 16 amino acids. The CDR3, as DNA: TGTGCCACCAGCAGGGGACTAGCGGGGTTTTACAATGAGCAGTTCTTC. It specifies CATSRGLAGFYNEQFF.

The V gene is TRBV29-1, the J gene TRBJ2-1, with 9 bases aligning to TRBD2. The CDR3 loop spans 17 amino acids. Looked up from germline, CDR1 is SQVTM and CDR2 is ANQGSEA. The CDR3 here is CSYRGDLRLAEPYEQFF. The CDR3 coding sequence is TGCAGTTACCGGGGGGACCTAAGACTAGCGGAGCCGTATGAGCAGTTCTTC.

The chain links TRBV4-1 to TRBJ2-1; D remains unclear. This CDR3 region has 15 residues. Trimming cost V 1 base and J 2 bases, with 9 bases left between them. Germline CDR1 is MGHRA and CDR2 is YSYEKL. CDR3 region: CASSQASGPYNEQFF. CDR3 nucleotide sequence: TGCGCCAGCAGCCAAGCGTCCGGTCCCTACAATGAGCAGTTCTTC.

This clone occurred a few times. CDR3 sequence (DNA): TGTGCCGCCTCAACAGGGACCGGGGATCCCCAGCATTTT. It yields the protein CAASTGTGDPQHF. The chain couples TRBV30 to TRBJ1-5; weak D call: TRBD1 (6 bases). The CDR3 covers 13 residues. The germline V and J ends were trimmed by 8 bases and 10 bases, with 21 bases remaining between them. Germline V lookup: CDR1 GTSNPN, CDR2 SVGIG (reference sequence).

The V gene is TRBV7-9, the J gene TRBJ2-7; perhaps D is TRBD1 or TRBD2 (5 bases each). The V end was cut by 2 bases, the J end by 0 bases, with 11 bases between. The CDR3 spans 15 residues. Per germline, CDR1 SEHNR and CDR2 FQNEAQ (reference sequence). The CDR3 DNA sequence: TGTGCCAGCAGCTTATCTGAGGGGAACTCCTACGAGCAGTACTTC. It codes for CASSLSEGNSYEQYF.

The chain combines TRBV19 with TRBJ1-2; 9 positions agree with TRBD1. Germline assignment: CDR1 LNHDA and CDR2 SQIVND (reference sequence). The CDR3 spans 14 residues. Losses at the gene ends were 5 bases for V and 6 bases for J; bases not matched to a gene: 7. The CDR3 sequence: CASSLHRGQNGYTF. The CDR3 coding sequence is TGTGCCAGTAGTCTCCACAGGGGGCAAAATGGCTACACCTTC.

The chain couples TRBV6-4 to TRBJ2-7, with TRBD2 matching over 15 bases. The V segment lost 6 bases and the J segment 4 bases; nucleotides outside the gene matches: 13. The germline gives CDR1 MRHNA, CDR2 SNTAGT. The length of the CDR3 is 18 residues. In DNA form, the CDR3 reads TGTGCCAGCAGGCGCGCCTGGACTAGCGGGAGGGCCTGGTACGAGCAGTACTTC. As protein: CASRRAWTSGRAWYEQYF.

The rearrangement uses TRBV19 and TRBJ1-1; no definite D call. Trimming cost V 4 bases and J 5 bases, with 14 bases left between them. The CDR3 length is 14 residues. CDR1 and CDR2 from the germline V gene are LNHDA and SQIVND (reference sequence). CDR3 region: CASSNLFLGTEAFF. CDR3 sequence (DNA): TGTGCCAGTAGTAACTTATTTTTGGGGACTGAAGCTTTCTTT.

The chain links TRBV27 to TRBJ2-1, with 7 bases aligning to TRBD1. Germline trimming cut 5 bases from V and 8 bases from J; bases unmatched to any gene: 15. The CDR3 spans 16 residues. Germline V gene sequence: CDR1 MNHEY, CDR2 SMNVEV (reference sequence). The CDR3 DNA reads as TGTGCCAGCAGTCCCCGGACAGGTCCCACTTTTGATGAGCAGTTCTTC. Protein: CASSPRTGPTFDEQFF.

The rearrangement joins TRBV30 to TRBJ2-1; 12 nucleotides align to TRBD2. The V and J ends lost 0 bases and 6 bases, in that order; junction bases with no gene match: 9. Germline-derived CDR1 and CDR2 are GTSNPN and SVGIG (reference sequence). The CDR3 is made up of 17 amino acids. The CDR3 bases are TGTGCCTGGAGTGTACCGGTATCTAGCGGGAGGGGCAATGAGCAGTTCTTC. Translated, it gives CAWSVPVSSGRGNEQFF.

The V and J genes are TRBV4-2 and TRBJ2-7, with D uncertain. The V gene's germline CDR1 is LGHNA and CDR2 YNFKEQ. V lost 0 bases and J 1 base, leaving 10 bases between the germline ends. This CDR3 is built from 15 residues. The CDR3 sequence is CASSQDLGQSYEQYF. CDR3 coding DNA: TGTGCCAGCAGCCAAGATCTAGGCCAGTCCTACGAGCAGTACTTC.

The CDR3 coding sequence is TGTGCCAGCAGCCTGGTAGTTGGCGGGAGAAGTGGGAATGAGCAGTTCTTC. It yields the protein CASSLVVGGRSGNEQFF. The gene calls are TRBV14 and TRBJ2-1, with 7 positions matching TRBD2. Germline values: CDR1 SGHDN, CDR2 FVKESK. The CDR3 is made up of 17 amino acids. V lost 4 bases and J lost 7; bases outside the gene matches: 16.

This clone was detected only once. This chain joins TRBV7-8 and TRBJ1-2; 9 bases line up with TRBD1. From germline, CDR1 is SGHVS and CDR2 FQNEAQ. The CDR3 sequence is 16 residues long. J was trimmed by 0 bases and V by 1 base; bases with no gene match: 3. CDR3 coding DNA: TGTGCCAGCAGCTTAGGGGGACAGGGCCCTAACTATGGCTACACCTTC. Protein: CASSLGGQGPNYGYTF. Combining the CDR3 with reference TRBV7-8 and TRBJ1-2 gives the whole variable domain GAGVSQSPRYKVAKRGQDVALRCDPISGHVSLFWYQQALGQGPEFLTYFQNEAQLDKSGLPSDRFFAERPEGSVSTLKIQRTQQEDSAVYLCASSLGGQGPNYGYTFGSGTRLTVV.

As concerns this clone: Compared with germline, one end of the junction differs, possibly owing to a read error. This chain connects TRBV28 to TRBJ2-7; D not resolved. The CDR3 has 10 residues. Germline lookup yields CDR1 MDHEN and CDR2 SYDVKM. Here the CDR3 reads CANSRYEQYF. The CDR3 coding sequence is TGTGCCAACAGTCGTTACGAGCAGTACTTC. The whole variable domain, filled in from reference TRBV28 and TRBJ2-7, reads DVKVTQSSRYLVKRTGEKVFLECVQDMDHENMFWYRQDPGLGLRLIYFSYDVKMKEKGDIPEGYSVSREKKERFSLILESASTNQTSMYLCANSRYEQYFGPGTRLTVT.

A word on this clone: The same CDR3 can be traced to other DNA sequences in this sample. J is TRBJ2-2 and V is TRBV28; 10 nucleotides agree with TRBD1. The CDR3 totals 14 residues. The junction had 2 bases not matched to a gene; V was cut back by 5 bases and J by 5 bases. Looked up from germline, CDR1 is MDHEN and CDR2 is SYDVKM. This CDR3 is CASSLDRGTGELFF. CDR3 in DNA: TGTGCCAGCAGTCTGGACAGGGGGACCGGGGAGCTGTTTTTT. The full variable domain, with the rest looked up from reference TRBV28 and TRBJ2-2, is DVKVTQSSRYLVKRTGEKVFLECVQDMDHENMFWYRQDPGLGLRLIYFSYDVKMKEKGDIPEGYSVSREKKERFSLILESASTNQTSMYLCASSLDRGTGELFFGEGSRLTVL.

The chain joins TRBV9 to TRBJ1-2, with TRBD1 matching 7 bases. The germline CDR1 and CDR2 sequences are SGDLS and YYNGEE. This CDR3 comprises 16 residues. With 0 bases clipped from V and 5 bases from J, the junction kept 10 bases outside the gene matches. CDR3 bases: TGTGCCAGCAGCGTAGCGGAAACAGGGGCTGGGTATGGCTACACCTTC. Translation: CASSVAETGAGYGYTF.

This clone was picked up one time. The chain carries TRBV19 and TRBJ2-1, with a weak D call TRBD2 (5 bases). Between the trimmed V and J ends, which lost 2 bases and 5 bases, there was a span of 7 bases. Germline CDR1 is LNHDA and CDR2 is SQIVND (reference sequence). CDR3 length: 13 amino acids. CDR3: CASSIWRNNEQFF. The CDR3 DNA sequence: TGTGCCAGTAGTATATGGAGGAACAATGAGCAGTTCTTC.

This sequence joins TRBV19 and TRBJ1-5, with D possibly TRBD1 on 5 matching bases. The V end lost 6 bases, the J end lost 5 bases, and 11 bases lay between the germline ends. CDR3 size: 13 residues. CDR1 is LNHDA, CDR2 SQIVND, per germline (reference sequence). CDR3 nucleotides: TGTGCCAGTAGAGATAGAGGGGATCAGCCCCAGCATTTT. It codes for CASRDRGDQPQHF.

The V gene is TRBV28, the J gene TRBJ2-4; 8 nucleotides match TRBD2. Germline CDR1 MDHEN, CDR2 SYDVKM. The V and J ends lost 6 bases and 11 bases, in that order; junction bases with no gene match: 18. The CDR3 spans 16 residues. CDR3 sequence reads: CASSRGAGGPYGVQYF. The CDR3 bases are TGTGCCAGCAGCCGGGGGGCGGGAGGACCATATGGCGTTCAGTACTTC.

The chain combines TRBV28 with TRBJ2-3; 9 nucleotides match TRBD2. Germline V lookup: CDR1 MDHEN, CDR2 SYDVKM. The CDR3 is 17 amino acids. V lost 1 base, J lost 4 bases, and 9 bases stayed unmatched. The CDR3 DNA reads as TGTGCCAGCAGTTTATTAGAGCGGGAGGCGGAGGCAGATACGCAGTATTTT. Translated: CASSLLEREAEADTQYF.

This clone was seen just once. This chain links TRBV29-1 with TRBJ2-7; 11 nucleotides match TRBD1. Germline V lookup: CDR1 SQVTM, CDR2 ANQGSEA. V lost 7 bases, J lost 1 base, and 6 bases stayed unmatched. This CDR3 region has 14 residues. The CDR3 is CSARGQGESYEQYF. CDR3 bases: TGCAGCGCTAGGGGACAGGGGGAATCCTACGAGCAGTACTTC.

The chain employs TRBV28 and TRBJ1-1; D gene uncertain. The CDR3 is 15 residues long. Germline assignment: CDR1 MDHEN and CDR2 SYDVKM. Deletions cut 5 bases from V and 0 bases from J, with 13 bases between. The CDR3 DNA reads as TGTGCCAGCAGTACGGGAATCTGGGTGAACACTGAAGCTTTCTTT. This codes for CASSTGIWVNTEAFF.

The rearrangement joins TRBV19 to TRBJ1-4, with 8 bases identical to TRBD1. The CDR3 covers 15 residues. The trim removed 5 bases at V and 7 bases at J, leaving 9 bases unmatched. Germline loops: CDR1 LNHDA, CDR2 SQIVND (reference sequence). CDR3 loop: CASSSRDRWGEKLFF. The CDR3 DNA follows: TGTGCCAGTAGTTCCCGGGACAGGTGGGGTGAAAAACTGTTTTTT. The full variable domain, its missing parts supplied by reference TRBV19 and TRBJ1-4, is DGGITQSPKYLFRKEGQNVTLSCEQNLNHDAMYWYRQDPGQGLRLIYYSQIVNDFQKGDIAEGYSVSREKKESFPLTVTSAQKNPTAFYLCASSSRDRWGEKLFFGSGTQLSVL.

This rearrangement joins TRBV4-2 to TRBJ2-3; D may match TRBD1 or TRBD2 (5 bases each). The V and J ends lost 5 bases and 0 bases respectively, with 12 bases between them. This CDR3 is 15 amino acids long. From germline, CDR1 is LGHNA and CDR2 YNFKEQ. The CDR3 DNA reads TGTGCCAGCAGCGCCCGGGACGGGAGCACAGATACGCAGTATTTT. Its translation: CASSARDGSTDTQYF.